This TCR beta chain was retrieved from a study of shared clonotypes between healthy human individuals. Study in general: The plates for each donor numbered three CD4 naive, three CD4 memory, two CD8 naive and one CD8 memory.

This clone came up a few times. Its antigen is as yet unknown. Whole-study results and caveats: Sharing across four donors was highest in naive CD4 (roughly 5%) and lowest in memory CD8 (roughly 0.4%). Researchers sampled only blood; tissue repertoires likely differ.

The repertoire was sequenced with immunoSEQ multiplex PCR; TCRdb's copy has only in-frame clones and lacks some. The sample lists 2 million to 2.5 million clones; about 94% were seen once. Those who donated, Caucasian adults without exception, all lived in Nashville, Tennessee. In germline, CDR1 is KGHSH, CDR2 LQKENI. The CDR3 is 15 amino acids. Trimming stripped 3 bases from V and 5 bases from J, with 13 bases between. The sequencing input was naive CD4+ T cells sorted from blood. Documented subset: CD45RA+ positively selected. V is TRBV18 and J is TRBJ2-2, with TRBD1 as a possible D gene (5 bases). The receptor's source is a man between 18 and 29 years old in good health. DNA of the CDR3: TGTGCCAGCTCACCCCGACAGCTCCTGACCGGGGAGCTGTTTTTT. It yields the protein CASSPRQLLTGELFF.